The text below deals with one TCR beta chain. Its antigen remains unidentified. The sample originates from a study of response to subunit inactivated influenza vaccine. TCRdb used MiXCR to reprocess the RT-PCR reads, holding one entry per CDR3 protein. This table holds about 480,000 distinct CDR3 sequences, about 25% found once. Broader study findings: The authors suggested that every seasonal influenza vaccination recruits few new T cells.

The CDR3 has 15 residues. Germline loops: CDR1 SGHTA, CDR2 FQGNSA. V was cut by 5 bases and J by 0 bases, with 11 bases left in between. The receptor comes from a man in his fifties or sixties who received an inactivated influenza vaccine. The chain is built from TRBV7-2 and TRBJ1-5; D gene ambiguous. The specimen was CD4+ T cells sorted from PBMCs, collected roughly 5 days after vaccination. CDR3 bases: TGTGCCAGCAGCCCCGCGCAGAATAGCAATCAGCCCCAGCATTTT. Its protein is CASSPAQNSNQPQHF.